A selection of T cell receptor beta chains follows, all from one sample in a study of CD8 T cells in ankylosing spondylitis. From the 5' RACE reads, TCRdb called clonotypes with MiXCR, one entry per CDR3 protein. The sample records about 160,000 distinct CDR3 sequences, roughly 10% being singletons. The sequencing input was blood, either unsorted or a sorted T cell fraction (not recorded which). The receptors stem from a female donor with ankylosing spondylitis or in good health (not recorded which). Both conserved end residues are part of each CDR3. The order of the fields is clone size, V gene, D gene, J gene, CDR3 protein, CDR3 DNA. A D gene is named only where the DNA matches it firmly. Not every row has a clone size; where given, it reads once, few, many or a size class.

size: .
V: TRBV6-5
D: .
J: TRBJ2-7
CDR3: CASSYPTGTEQYF
DNA: TGTGCCAGCAGTTACCCCACAGGAACCGAGCAGTACTTC

size: many
V: TRBV2
D: TRBD2
J: TRBJ2-5
CDR3: CASSEWRGETQYF
DNA: TGTGCCAGCAGTGAATGGCGGGGGGAGACCCAGTACTTC

size: many
V: TRBV28
D: .
J: TRBJ2-1
CDR3: CASNPPRTALSNEQFF
DNA: TGTGCCAGCAACCCGCCCCGGACAGCCCTTTCTAATGAGCAGTTCTTC

size: .
V: TRBV2
D: .
J: TRBJ1-5
CDR3: CASTAYSNQPQHF
DNA: TGTGCCAGCACTGCCTATAGCAATCAGCCCCAGCATTTT

size: many
V: TRBV29-1
D: .
J: TRBJ1-1
CDR3: CSVGPGANTEAFF
DNA: TGCAGCGTTGGCCCAGGGGCGAACACTGAAGCTTTCTTT

size: .
V: TRBV11-2
D: .
J: TRBJ2-3
CDR3: CASSFGGRTEDTQYF
DNA: TGTGCCAGCAGCTTCGGGGGGAGGACAGAAGATACGCAGTATTTT

size: .
V: TRBV5-1
D: TRBD1
J: TRBJ2-2
CDR3: CATGDRGRTGELFF
DNA: TGCGCCACCGGGGACAGGGGAAGAACCGGGGAGCTGTTTTTT

size: .
V: TRBV7-6
D: .
J: TRBJ2-3
CDR3: CASGIRDADTQYF
DNA: TGTGCCAGCGGAATCCGGGACGCAGATACGCAGTATTTT

size: .
V: TRBV29-1
D: TRBD1
J: TRBJ2-5
CDR3: CSVATGRAQYF
DNA: TGCAGCGTCGCGACAGGGCGGGCCCAGTACTTC

size: .
V: TRBV28
D: TRBD2
J: TRBJ2-3
CDR3: CASTPTGALAGETDTQYF
DNA: TGTGCCAGCACCCCGACGGGTGCCCTAGCGGGAGAGACAGATACGCAGTATTTT

size: .
V: TRBV18
D: .
J: TRBJ1-1
CDR3: CASSPPNMNTEAFF
DNA: TGTGCCAGCTCACCACCTAACATGAACACTGAAGCTTTCTTT

size: .
V: TRBV7-3
D: TRBD2
J: TRBJ2-3
CDR3: CASSLITGGPTDTQYF
DNA: TGTGCCAGCAGCTTAATAACGGGAGGGCCTACAGATACGCAGTATTTT

size: few
V: TRBV13
D: TRBD1
J: TRBJ1-6
CDR3: CASSSEEEQGTLHF
DNA: TGTGCCAGCAGCTCCGAGGAGGAACAGGGGACCCTCCACTTT

size: many
V: TRBV4-3
D: .
J: TRBJ1-2
CDR3: CASSQEYPRTAYGYTF
DNA: TGCGCCAGCAGCCAAGAGTATCCCCGAACGGCCTATGGCTACACCTTC

size: many
V: TRBV28
D: .
J: TRBJ2-7
CDR3: CASSLPSRGHGEINYEQYF
DNA: TGTGCCAGCAGTTTACCGTCCCGAGGACACGGAGAAATCAACTACGAGCAGTACTTC

size: many
V: TRBV10-3
D: .
J: TRBJ2-7
CDR3: CAISGGTTAEQYF
DNA: TGTGCCATCTCTGGAGGGACCACCGCCGAGCAGTACTTC

size: many
V: TRBV2
D: TRBD2
J: TRBJ2-2
CDR3: CASSGTSGRRNPGELFF
DNA: TGTGCCAGCAGCGGGACTAGCGGGAGAAGAAATCCCGGGGAGCTGTTTTTT

size: .
V: TRBV9
D: TRBD1
J: TRBJ1-2
CDR3: CASSALPGTGINNYGYTF
DNA: TGTGCCAGCAGCGCATTACCCGGGACAGGGATTAACAACTATGGCTACACCTTC

size: many
V: TRBV4-3
D: .
J: TRBJ2-7
CDR3: CASSQDSSSYEQYF
DNA: TGCGCCAGCAGCCAAGACAGTAGCTCCTACGAGCAGTACTTC

size: .
V: TRBV28
D: .
J: TRBJ2-1
CDR3: CASSFQGGNSYNEQFF
DNA: TGTGCCAGCAGTTTCCAGGGCGGGAACTCCTACAATGAGCAGTTCTTC

size: .
V: TRBV7-2
D: .
J: TRBJ2-2
CDR3: CASSLEGGTGELFF
DNA: TGTGCCAGCAGCTTGGAGGGGGGGACCGGGGAGCTGTTTTTT

size: .
V: TRBV9
D: TRBD2
J: TRBJ2-1
CDR3: CASSVGSLALYNEQFF
DNA: TGTGCCAGCAGCGTAGGGTCACTAGCGTTGTACAATGAGCAGTTCTTC

size: few
V: TRBV4-3
D: TRBD2
J: TRBJ2-1
CDR3: CASSQFRGASGKQFF
DNA: TGCGCCAGCAGCCAGTTCCGGGGCGCTAGCGGGAAGCAGTTCTTC

size: .
V: TRBV19
D: TRBD1
J: TRBJ1-5
CDR3: CASSPGGTGNWPQHF
DNA: TGTGCCAGTAGTCCAGGGGGGACAGGGAATTGGCCCCAGCATTTT

size: few
V: TRBV24-1
D: .
J: TRBJ2-7
CDR3: CATSDLGLREQYF
DNA: TGTGCCACCAGTGATTTGGGACTTCGCGAGCAGTACTTC

size: .
V: TRBV4-3
D: .
J: TRBJ1-2
CDR3: CASSQGTSNYGYTF
DNA: TGCGCCAGCAGCCAAGGGACCTCTAACTATGGCTACACCTTC

size: .
V: TRBV4-1
D: .
J: TRBJ2-7
CDR3: CASSQVEGGPYEQYF
DNA: TGCGCCAGCAGCCAAGTGGAAGGGGGACCGTACGAGCAGTACTTC

size: many
V: TRBV4-1
D: TRBD1
J: TRBJ2-7
CDR3: CASSLKPGTGMYEQYF
DNA: TGCGCCAGCAGCCTAAAACCCGGGACAGGGATGTACGAGCAGTACTTC

size: .
V: TRBV20-1
D: TRBD2
J: TRBJ2-1
CDR3: CSASPAGGPGEFF
DNA: TGCAGTGCCAGCCCAGCGGGAGGGCCCGGCGAGTTCTTC

size: many
V: TRBV6-2/TRBV6-3
D: .
J: TRBJ2-2
CDR3: CASSFGPSAELFF
DNA: TGTGCCAGCAGTTTTGGACCGTCCGCGGAGCTGTTTTTT

size: .
V: TRBV7-9
D: .
J: TRBJ2-7
CDR3: CASSSRTDSYEQYF
DNA: TGTGCCAGCAGCTCCCGGACGGACTCCTACGAGCAGTACTTC

size: few
V: TRBV11-2
D: .
J: TRBJ2-7
CDR3: CASSDPRGSYEQYF
DNA: TGTGCCAGCAGCGACCCTCGGGGTTCCTACGAGCAGTACTTC

size: .
V: TRBV4-3
D: .
J: TRBJ2-1
CDR3: CASAQRVSGVGEQFF
DNA: TGCGCCAGCGCTCAACGCGTTTCCGGGGTAGGTGAGCAGTTCTTC

size: many
V: TRBV13
D: .
J: TRBJ2-1
CDR3: CASSPPRTNEQFF
DNA: TGTGCCAGCAGCCCACCCCGGACCAATGAGCAGTTCTTC

size: few
V: TRBV16
D: .
J: TRBJ1-3
CDR3: CASSQYIGNTIYF
DNA: TGTGCCAGCAGCCAATATATCGGCAACACCATATATTTT

size: .
V: TRBV30
D: TRBD2
J: TRBJ2-7
CDR3: CACKKNGTSGRTPYEQYF
DNA: TGTGCCTGTAAGAAAAACGGGACTAGCGGGAGGACACCGTACGAGCAGTACTTC

size: .
V: TRBV11-2
D: TRBD1
J: TRBJ1-2
CDR3: CASSSPGQGYGYTF
DNA: TGTGCCAGCAGCTCTCCGGGACAGGGCTATGGCTACACCTTC

size: few
V: TRBV7-8
D: .
J: TRBJ2-3
CDR3: CASSPRLSATDTQYF
DNA: TGTGCCAGCAGCCCGAGACTGTCAGCCACAGATACGCAGTATTTT

size: .
V: TRBV4-3
D: TRBD1
J: TRBJ1-1
CDR3: CASSQDRGYEAFF
DNA: TGCGCCAGCAGCCAGGACAGGGGTTATGAAGCTTTCTTT

size: .
V: TRBV5-1
D: .
J: TRBJ2-1
CDR3: CASIEFSVRPGSEQFF
DNA: TGCGCCAGTATTGAATTTAGCGTTCGACCGGGCAGTGAGCAGTTCTTC

size: .
V: TRBV29-1
D: .
J: TRBJ1-2
CDR3: CSASPSRSYGYTF
DNA: TGCAGCGCCAGCCCGAGTCGTAGCTATGGCTACACCTTC

size: few
V: TRBV9
D: .
J: TRBJ2-1
CDR3: CASSVQESGYTHNEQFF
DNA: TGTGCCAGCAGCGTCCAGGAGAGCGGATATACCCACAATGAGCAGTTCTTC

size: .
V: TRBV7-6
D: TRBD2
J: TRBJ2-1
CDR3: CASSLEREARYNEQFF
DNA: TGTGCCAGCAGCTTAGAGCGGGAAGCTAGGTACAATGAGCAGTTCTTC

size: many
V: TRBV20-1
D: .
J: TRBJ2-5
CDR3: CSARGDPGPNQETQYF
DNA: TGCAGTGCTAGAGGGGATCCAGGACCCAATCAAGAGACCCAGTACTTC

size: few
V: TRBV9
D: .
J: TRBJ2-6
CDR3: CASSGDRFTRSGANVLTF
DNA: TGTGCCAGCAGCGGAGACAGGTTTACTCGCTCTGGGGCCAACGTCCTGACTTTC

size: few
V: TRBV9
D: .
J: TRBJ2-7
CDR3: CASSAQGAEQYF
DNA: TGTGCCAGCAGCGCACAGGGAGCCGAGCAGTACTTC

size: few
V: TRBV5-1
D: .
J: TRBJ2-1
CDR3: CASSSDGSSYNEQFF
DNA: TGCGCCAGCAGTTCCGACGGGAGCTCCTACAATGAGCAGTTCTTC

size: .
V: TRBV29-1
D: .
J: TRBJ1-2
CDR3: CSVDEFWDTDGYTF
DNA: TGCAGCGTTGACGAGTTCTGGGACACTGATGGCTACACCTTC

size: many
V: TRBV27
D: TRBD1
J: TRBJ2-5
CDR3: CASSPRTGRETQYF
DNA: TGTGCCAGCAGTCCCCGGACAGGGAGGGAGACCCAGTACTTC

size: .
V: TRBV19
D: TRBD2
J: TRBJ2-1
CDR3: CASSMASGKYNEQFF
DNA: TGTGCCAGTAGTATGGCTAGCGGGAAGTACAATGAGCAGTTCTTC

size: .
V: TRBV4-1
D: TRBD2
J: TRBJ2-3
CDR3: CASRYREADTQYF
DNA: TGCGCCAGCAGATACCGGGAGGCAGATACGCAGTATTTT